One sample yielded the 25 T cell receptor beta chains listed below, sequenced in a study of T cell responses to AZD1222 COVID-19 vaccine. Only in-frame clones appear in the TCRdb table, and some are missing; sequencing was by immunoSEQ multiplex PCR. Of approximately 120,000 clones detected, approximately 86% appear once; the ten largest clones hold about 13%. The sample here was peripheral blood, taken on day 0 of MenACWY control vaccination. The source of these receptors is an adult in good health.

This chain connects TRBV6-5 to TRBJ2-7, with D possibly matching TRBD2 (6 bases). Trimming took off 5 bases at V and 6 bases at J, with 20 bases between the two ends. The germline CDR1 and CDR2 sequences are MNHEY and SVGAGI. The CDR3 is 15 residues long. CDR3 coding DNA: TGTGCCAGCAGTCAGACTGAGGGACTGAGGACCGAGCAGTACTTC. It is translated as CASSQTEGLRTEQYF.

This clone occurred a few times. CDR3 bases: TGTGCCAGCAGCGTAGGGGGCGGGAACGGGGAGCTGTTTTTT. It encodes CASSVGGGNGELFF. The chain links TRBV9 to TRBJ2-2; D might be TRBD2 (6 bases). The CDR3 contains 14 residues. The ends were cut back, 0 bases at V and 7 bases at J, with 10 bases in the middle. In germline, CDR1 is SGDLS, CDR2 YYNGEE. Looking up the rest from reference TRBV9 and TRBJ2-2 gives the full variable domain: DSGVTQTPKHLITATGQRVTLRCSPRSGDLSVYWYQQSLDQGLQFLIQYYNGEERAKGNILERFSAQQFPDLHSELNLSSLELGDSALYFCASSVGGGNGELFFGEGSRLTVL.

This clone has more than one count but fewer than ten. DNA for the CDR3: TGTGCCAGCAGTGAAGTGGAACAGGGAAGTCAGCCCCAGCATTTT. Translated: CASSEVEQGSQPQHF. This chain connects TRBV2 to TRBJ1-5; weak D call: TRBD1 (6 bases). Between the trimmed V and J ends, which lost 1 base and 6 bases, there was a span of 13 bases. The germline V gene has CDR1 SNHLY and CDR2 FYNNEI. The CDR3 has 15 residues.

The chain recombines TRBV2 with TRBJ1-2; no firm D call. The germline CDR1 and CDR2 sequences are SNHLY and FYNNEI. Trimming removed 1 base from V and 5 bases from J, with 11 bases in between. The CDR3 sequence is 14 residues long. CDR3 region: CASSEVTAPYGYTF. CDR3 coding DNA: TGTGCCAGCAGTGAAGTTACAGCGCCATATGGCTACACCTTC. Drawing the rest from reference TRBV2 and TRBJ1-2, the complete variable domain is EPEVTQTPSHQVTQMGQEVILRCVPISNHLYFYWYRQILGQKVEFLVSFYNNEISEKSEIFDDQFSVERPDGSNFTLKIRSTKLEDSAMYFCASSEVTAPYGYTFGSGTRLTVV.

The chain uses TRBV6-4 and TRBJ2-3, with D hard to call. V shed 2 bases and J shed 1 base, with 10 bases lying between them. The CDR3 has 15 residues. Per the germline V gene, CDR1 is MRHNA and CDR2 is SNTAGT. The CDR3 loop is CASSDRRSGTDTQYF. CDR3 sequence (DNA): TGTGCCAGCAGTGACCGGCGATCTGGCACAGATACGCAGTATTTT.

The chain uses TRBV6-5 and TRBJ2-2; D is unclear. V dropped 7 bases and J dropped 1 base, with 10 bases sitting between them. The CDR3 extends over 14 amino acids. The germline CDR1 and CDR2 sequences are MNHEY and SVGAGI. The CDR3 DNA follows: TGTGCCAGCAAAAGTGGTATGAACACCGGGGAGCTGTTTTTT. Its protein is CASKSGMNTGELFF.

CDR3 DNA sequence: TGTGCCATCAGCACTAGCGGGAGCCACGAGCAGTACTTC. Residues: CAISTSGSHEQYF. The chain couples TRBV10-3 to TRBJ2-7; TRBD2 matches 11 bases. CDR3 length: 13 amino acids. V lost 6 bases to trimming and J lost 5 bases; unmatched junction nucleotides: 3. In germline, CDR1 is ENHRY, CDR2 SYGVKD.

The rearrangement joins TRBV18 to TRBJ2-2; 8 bases fit TRBD2. The J segment lost 5 bases and the V segment lost 3 bases, leaving 8 bases of the junction unmatched. The CDR3 runs to 16 residues. Germline lookup yields CDR1 KGHSH and CDR2 LQKENI. The CDR3 nucleotides are TGTGCCAGCTCACCGCGAAGCGGGAGAGGTACCGGGGAGCTGTTTTTT. It codes for CASSPRSGRGTGELFF.

This rearrangement joins TRBV6-2 or TRBV6-3 to TRBJ2-4, with a possible D match to TRBD1 (6 bases). V dropped 0 bases and J dropped 1 base, with 13 bases sitting between them. The germline V gene has CDR1 MNHEY and CDR2 SVGEGT. The CDR3 extends over 17 amino acids. The CDR3 coding sequence is TGTGCCAGCAGTTACTCGTACAGGGCAGGGGCCAAAAACATTCAGTACTTC. Residues: CASSYSYRAGAKNIQYF.

V usage is TRBV9 and J usage is TRBJ1-1; D not resolved. V dropped 0 bases and J dropped 4 bases, with 10 bases sitting between them. Germline loops: CDR1 SGDLS, CDR2 YYNGEE. The CDR3 loop spans 14 amino acids. This CDR3 is CASSVDLGSTEAFF. The CDR3 nucleotides are TGTGCCAGCAGCGTAGATCTGGGGAGCACTGAAGCTTTCTTT.

The chain links TRBV4-1 to TRBJ2-3; no reliable D call. This CDR3 is built from 14 residues. V was cut by 5 bases and J by 0 bases, with 9 bases left in between. Germline CDR1 is MGHRA and CDR2 is YSYEKL. In nucleotides, the CDR3 is TGCGCCAGCAGCTTAAAGACTAGCACAGATACGCAGTATTTT. Translation: CASSLKTSTDTQYF.

The rearrangement joins TRBV7-9 to TRBJ1-5, with 8 bases fitting TRBD1. This CDR3 has 14 amino acids. The germline V gene has CDR1 SEHNR and CDR2 FQNEAQ (reference sequence). The trim removed 5 bases at V and 7 bases at J, leaving 7 bases unmatched. DNA for the CDR3: TGTGCCAGCAGCCTAGGACAGGGAGGGCAGCCCCAGCATTTT. It translates to CASSLGQGGQPQHF.

This clone appeared a few times. This chain connects TRBV2 to TRBJ1-4; D gene uncertain. CDR1 is SNHLY and CDR2 is FYNNEI in the germline V gene. Trimming pared 10 bases from V and 7 bases from J, leaving 22 bases between. CDR3 size: 15 residues. The CDR3 region is CATQLGTAGSEKLFF. The CDR3, as DNA: TGTGCCACCCAACTAGGAACAGCTGGCAGTGAAAAACTGTTTTTT.

The sample holds one count of this clone. The chain joins TRBV7-3 to TRBJ2-1; 9 bases map to TRBD2. The germline gives CDR1 SGHTA, CDR2 FQGTGA. The trim removed 5 bases at V and 0 bases at J, leaving 2 bases unmatched. The CDR3 covers 15 residues. CDR3 DNA: TGTGCCAGCAGCCAACTAGCGGGCTCCTACAATGAGCAGTTCTTC. Encoded protein: CASSQLAGSYNEQFF.

The rearrangement links TRBV9 to TRBJ2-2, with a weak D call TRBD1 (5 bases). Germline CDR1 SGDLS, CDR2 YYNGEE. This CDR3 is built from 15 residues. Deletions cut 0 bases from V and 5 bases from J, with 11 bases between. In DNA form, the CDR3 reads TGTGCCAGCAGCGTAGCTAGGGGTGGTACCGGGGAGCTGTTTTTT. Its protein product is CASSVARGGTGELFF.

V is TRBV28 and J is TRBJ1-5; 10 bases line up with TRBD1. CDR3 length: 14 residues. The ends lost 6 bases at V and 7 bases at J; junction bases unmatched: 6. Germline V gives CDR1 MDHEN, CDR2 SYDVKM. Here the CDR3 reads CASRTGGLGQPQHF. CDR3 bases: TGTGCCAGCAGGACAGGGGGCCTGGGGCAGCCCCAGCATTTT.

The chain links TRBV5-1 to TRBJ2-7; 10 bases line up with TRBD2. CDR1 is SGHRS, CDR2 YFSETQ, per germline. After removal of 4 bases from V and 4 bases from J, the junction contained 2 bases not matched to a gene. This CDR3 is 13 amino acids long. The chain's CDR3 is CASSRTSGYEQYF. The CDR3, as DNA: TGCGCCAGCAGCCGGACTAGCGGTTACGAGCAGTACTTC.

This chain links TRBV28 with TRBJ2-3; D is perhaps TRBD2 (6 bases). V gave up 8 bases and J gave up 5 bases, with 26 bases separating them. Germline values: CDR1 MDHEN, CDR2 SYDVKM. This CDR3 has 17 amino acids. CDR3 bases: TGTGCCAGCTGCCCAGGTTGGGGGAGGAGGGCCCTAGATACGCAGTATTTT. It yields the protein CASCPGWGRRALDTQYF.

The J gene is TRBJ1-1, the V gene TRBV7-2; 9 bases map to TRBD1. With V trimmed by 1 base and J by 7 bases, 7 bases remained unmatched. Germline V gene lookup returns CDR1 SGHTA and CDR2 FQGNSA. This CDR3 region has 15 residues. DNA of the CDR3: TGTGCCAGCAGCTTAGTCCACAGGGGGCACGGTGAAGCTTTCTTT. The encoded protein is CASSLVHRGHGEAFF.

There are a few counts of this clone. The rearrangement uses TRBV5-1 and TRBJ1-5; D perhaps matches TRBD1 (5 bases). Germline CDR1 SGHRS, CDR2 YFSETQ. The CDR3 length is 15 residues. Trimming pared 0 bases from V and 7 bases from J, leaving 14 bases between. The DNA for the CDR3 is TGCGCCAGCAGCTTGGATGGCGCAGGGTCGCAGCCCCAGCATTTT. Amino acids: CASSLDGAGSQPQHF.

This clone was recorded once. The chain is built from TRBV28 and TRBJ1-1, with 8 bases lining up with TRBD1. The CDR3 is made up of 15 amino acids. CDR1 is MDHEN, CDR2 SYDVKM, per germline. V lost 5 bases, J lost 2 bases, and 7 bases stayed unmatched. In nucleotides, the CDR3 is TGTGCCAGCAGTACACCGACAGGGGCTAACACTGAAGCTTTCTTT. This sequence encodes CASSTPTGANTEAFF.

A single count supports this clone. The rearrangement uses TRBV27 and TRBJ2-7, with D tentatively TRBD1 (6 bases). Trimming left V 2 bases short and J 4 bases short, with 9 bases between. Germline V gene data show CDR1 as MNHEY and CDR2 as SMNVEV (reference sequence). The length of the CDR3 is 13 residues. CDR3 sequence reads: CASSLRQGYEQYF. The CDR3 bases are TGTGCCAGCAGTTTAAGGCAGGGGTACGAGCAGTACTTC.

This chain links TRBV5-1 with TRBJ1-4; D is unresolved. Germline-derived CDR1 and CDR2 are SGHRS and YFSETQ. V gave up 4 bases and J gave up 3 bases, with 4 bases separating them. The CDR3 is 12 residues long. CDR3 nucleotides: TGCGCCAGCAGCCCGGCTAATGAAAAACTGTTTTTT. Translated, it gives CASSPANEKLFF.

J is TRBJ2-7 and V is TRBV13; 11 nucleotides match TRBD2. Looked up from germline, CDR1 is PRHDT and CDR2 is FYEKMQ (reference sequence). This CDR3 comprises 15 residues. Losses at the gene ends were 0 bases for V and 2 bases for J; bases not matched to a gene: 0. The CDR3 coding sequence is TGTGCCAGCAGCTTAGGACTAGCGGGAGCCTACGAGCAGTACTTC. Translated, it gives CASSLGLAGAYEQYF.

V and J are TRBV30 and TRBJ1-3; the D is unclear. This CDR3 is built from 14 residues. Germline CDR1 is GTSNPN and CDR2 is SVGIG (reference sequence). Trimming left V 8 bases short and J 0 bases short, with 14 bases between. The CDR3 DNA follows: TGTGCCCGCGGACTTGCGAGCTCTGGAAACACCATATATTTT. As protein: CARGLASSGNTIYF.